The TCR beta chain under discussion was sequenced for a study of beta chain features in type 1 diabetes. Of note for this clone: Antigen unknown.

General observations from the study: A cDNA-based sequencing approach could over-represent cells with high TCR expression. Type 1 diabetes patients showed a moderate but significant shortening of TCRB CDR3s in all four CD4+ subsets. Compared with healthy donors, patients appeared to share more similar naive, central memory and regulatory TCRB repertoires. Although PCR might favor shorter templates, it would do so equally in patients and controls.

V lost 5 bases and J lost 2, with 6 bases in between. This CDR3 comprises 13 residues. Germline loops: CDR1 MDHEN, CDR2 SYDVKM. Expressed TCRB transcripts were sequenced because the isolated RNA had all been reverse transcribed beforehand. Clones were sequenced by immunoSEQ multiplex PCR, and TCRdb holds only the in-frame ones, with some missing. The sample has 300,000 to 400,000 clones, about a tenth seen once. The material sequenced was central memory CD4+ T cells from blood. The genes are TRBV28 and TRBJ2-2; D unclear. This TCR derives from a man aged 25-45 years with type 1 diabetes. In nucleotides, the CDR3 is TGTGCCAGCAGTCTATATAACACCGGGGAGCTGTTTTTT. Encoded protein: CASSLYNTGELFF.